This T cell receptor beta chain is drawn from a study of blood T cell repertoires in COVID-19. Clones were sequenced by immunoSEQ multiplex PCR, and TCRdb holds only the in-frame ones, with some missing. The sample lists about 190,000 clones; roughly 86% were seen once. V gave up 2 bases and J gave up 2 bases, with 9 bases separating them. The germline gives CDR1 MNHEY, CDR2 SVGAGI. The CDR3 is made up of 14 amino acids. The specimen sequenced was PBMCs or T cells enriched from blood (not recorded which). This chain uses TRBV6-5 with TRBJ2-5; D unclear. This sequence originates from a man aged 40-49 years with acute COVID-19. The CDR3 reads CASSYTRSQETQYF. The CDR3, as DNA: TGTGCCAGCAGTTACACACGGAGTCAAGAGACCCAGTACTTC.